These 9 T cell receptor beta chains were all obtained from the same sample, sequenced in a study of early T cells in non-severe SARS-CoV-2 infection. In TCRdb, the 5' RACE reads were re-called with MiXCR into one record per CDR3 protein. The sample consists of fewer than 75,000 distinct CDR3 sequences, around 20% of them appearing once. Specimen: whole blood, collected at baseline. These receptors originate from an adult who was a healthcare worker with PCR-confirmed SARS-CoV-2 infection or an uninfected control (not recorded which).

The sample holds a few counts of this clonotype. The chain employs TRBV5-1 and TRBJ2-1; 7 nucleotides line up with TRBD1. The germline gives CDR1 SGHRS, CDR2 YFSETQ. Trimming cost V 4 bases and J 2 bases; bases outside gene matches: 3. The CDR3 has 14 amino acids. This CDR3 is CASSEGAAYNEQFF. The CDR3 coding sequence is TGCGCCAGCAGCGAGGGGGCTGCCTACAATGAGCAGTTCTTC.

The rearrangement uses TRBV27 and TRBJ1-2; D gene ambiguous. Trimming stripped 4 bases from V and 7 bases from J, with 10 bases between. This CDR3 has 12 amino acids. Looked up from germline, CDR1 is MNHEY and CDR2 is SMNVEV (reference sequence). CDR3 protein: CASSSPPFGYTF. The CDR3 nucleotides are TGTGCCAGCAGTTCTCCCCCGTTTGGCTACACCTTC.

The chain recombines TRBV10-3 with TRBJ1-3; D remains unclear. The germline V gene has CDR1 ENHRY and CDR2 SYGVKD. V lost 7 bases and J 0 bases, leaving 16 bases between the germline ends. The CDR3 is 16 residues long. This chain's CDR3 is CAIMVTVHNSGNTIYF. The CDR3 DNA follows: TGTGCCATCATGGTTACAGTCCATAACTCTGGAAACACCATATATTTT.

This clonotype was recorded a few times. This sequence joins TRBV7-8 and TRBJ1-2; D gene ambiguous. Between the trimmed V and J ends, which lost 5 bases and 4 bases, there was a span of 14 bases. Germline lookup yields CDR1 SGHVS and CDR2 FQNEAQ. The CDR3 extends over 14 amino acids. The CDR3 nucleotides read TGTGCCAGCAGCCCCGGGGAGGTTGGCTATGGCTACACCTTC. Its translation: CASSPGEVGYGYTF.

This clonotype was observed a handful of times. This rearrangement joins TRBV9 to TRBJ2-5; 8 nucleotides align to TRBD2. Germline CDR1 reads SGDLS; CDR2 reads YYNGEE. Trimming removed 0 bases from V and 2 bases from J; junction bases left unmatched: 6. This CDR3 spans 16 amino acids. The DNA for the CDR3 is TGTGCCAGCAGCGTAGACCCACCGGGGGGGCAAGAGACCCAGTACTTC. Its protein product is CASSVDPPGGQETQYF.

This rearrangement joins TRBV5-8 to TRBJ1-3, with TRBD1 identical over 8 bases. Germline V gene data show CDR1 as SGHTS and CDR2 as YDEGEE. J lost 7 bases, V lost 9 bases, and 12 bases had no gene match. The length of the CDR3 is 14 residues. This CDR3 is CATGTTGVFNTIYF. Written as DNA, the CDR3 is TGTGCCACCGGAACGACAGGGGTGTTTAACACCATATATTTT.

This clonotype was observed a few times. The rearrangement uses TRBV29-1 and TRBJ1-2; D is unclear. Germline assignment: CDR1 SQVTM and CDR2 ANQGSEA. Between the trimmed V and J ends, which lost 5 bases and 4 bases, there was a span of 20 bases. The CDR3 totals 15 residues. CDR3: CSVTLGTTRSYGYTF. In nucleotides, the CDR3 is TGCAGCGTTACCCTGGGAACCACACGGAGCTATGGCTACACCTTC.

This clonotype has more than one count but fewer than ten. The CDR3 sequence: CATRTGRNYGYTF. In nucleotides, the CDR3 is TGTGCCACCAGAACGGGACGGAACTATGGCTACACCTTC. V usage is TRBV15 and J usage is TRBJ1-2, with D possibly matching TRBD1 (5 bases). The CDR3 is made up of 13 amino acids. Germline CDR1 is LNHNV and CDR2 is YYDKDF (reference sequence). V lost 6 bases to trimming and J lost 2 bases, with 10 bases between them.

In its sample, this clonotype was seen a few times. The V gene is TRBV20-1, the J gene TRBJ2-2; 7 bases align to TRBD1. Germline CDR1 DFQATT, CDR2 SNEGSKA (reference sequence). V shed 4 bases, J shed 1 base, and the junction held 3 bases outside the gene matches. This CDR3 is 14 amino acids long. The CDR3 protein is CSANRQGNTGELFF. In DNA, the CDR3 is TGCAGTGCTAACCGACAGGGGAACACCGGGGAGCTGTTTTTT.